These 4 T cell receptor beta chains came from one sample sequenced in a study of long-term antiretroviral therapy in people with HIV (dated by TCRdb to 2021 to 2024). The immunoSEQ hsTCRB v3.0 assay was used at survey level resolution for TRB variable region sequencing. Held by TCRdb, this immuneACCESS table contains in-frame sequences only and omits some clones. Under half of the omission traces to an unresolved V gene where checked; the cause of the rest is unknown. The sample contains tens of thousands of clones, about 82% of them found a single time. The ten biggest clones cover about 4.3% of the sample. Sequencing was performed on unsorted PBMCs, taken around 3.3 years after starting antiretroviral therapy. The receptors were sampled from a man younger than 30 with HIV.

This clone has just a few counts. The chain is built from TRBV29-1 and TRBJ1-3; D gene uncertain. Trimming shortened V by 4 bases and J by 0 bases, and 10 bases separated the two germline ends. The CDR3 length is 14 residues. Germline V gives CDR1 SQVTM, CDR2 ANQGSEA. CDR3 amino acids: CSVAPRNSGNTIYF. In nucleotides, the CDR3 is TGCAGCGTTGCGCCACGGAACTCTGGAAACACCATATATTTT.

This chain connects TRBV28 to TRBJ2-1; 7 positions match TRBD1. J lost 2 bases, V lost 2 bases, and 6 bases had no gene match. CDR3 length equals 16 residues. Germline CDR1 is MDHEN and CDR2 is SYDVKM. The CDR3 DNA reads TGTGCCAGCAGTTTACCGACAGGGTTGGCCTACAATGAGCAGTTCTTC. Protein: CASSLPTGLAYNEQFF.

The chain joins TRBV4-1 to TRBJ2-3; no clear D. Germline assignment: CDR1 MGHRA and CDR2 YSYEKL. V was clipped by 0 bases and J by 2 bases, with 12 bases between them. The CDR3 contains 16 residues. The CDR3 sequence: CASSQESGPLTDTQYF. The CDR3 DNA is TGCGCCAGCAGCCAAGAGTCCGGACCTCTCACAGATACGCAGTATTTT.

The rearrangement joins TRBV29-1 to TRBJ2-3; 7 nucleotides agree with TRBD1. This CDR3 has 13 amino acids. Germline CDR1 and CDR2: SQVTM and ANQGSEA. Unmatched junction bases numbered 1, after V lost 2 bases and J lost 2 bases. The chain's CDR3 is CSVERGLTDTQYF. CDR3 sequence (DNA): TGCAGCGTTGAAAGGGGGCTCACAGATACGCAGTATTTT.